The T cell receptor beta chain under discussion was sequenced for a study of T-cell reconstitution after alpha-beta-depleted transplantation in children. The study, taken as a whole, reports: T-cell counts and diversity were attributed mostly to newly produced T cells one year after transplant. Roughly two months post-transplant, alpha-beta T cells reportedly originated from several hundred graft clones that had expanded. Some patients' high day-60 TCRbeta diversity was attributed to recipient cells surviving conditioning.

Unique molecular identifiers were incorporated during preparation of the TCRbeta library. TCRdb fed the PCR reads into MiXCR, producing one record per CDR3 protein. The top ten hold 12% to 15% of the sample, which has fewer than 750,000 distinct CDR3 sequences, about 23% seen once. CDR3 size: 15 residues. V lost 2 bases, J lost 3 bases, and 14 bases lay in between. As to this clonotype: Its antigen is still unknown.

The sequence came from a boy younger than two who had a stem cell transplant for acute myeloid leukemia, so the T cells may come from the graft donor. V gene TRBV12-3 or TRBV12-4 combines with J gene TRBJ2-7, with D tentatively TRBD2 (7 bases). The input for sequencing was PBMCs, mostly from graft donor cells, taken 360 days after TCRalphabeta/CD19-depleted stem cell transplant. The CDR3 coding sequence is TGTGCCAGCAGTTTATGGGGGGGCCGCAGCTACGAGCAGTACTTC. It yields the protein CASSLWGGRSYEQYF.